This T cell receptor (beta chain) was identified in a study of cytomegalovirus exposure and HLA in healthy donors. Study-wide results and caveats: Near-uniform donor sequencing depth was presumed by presence/absence analyses. Per a later analysis, HLA-associated TCR beta chains showed more clonal expansion than other, equally common TCR beta chains.

The study ran its PCR with 60 Vbeta and 13 Jbeta primers. Only in-frame clones appear in the TCRdb table, and some are missing; sequencing was by immunoSEQ multiplex PCR. The table has tens of thousands of clones, approximately 70% seen once. On this clone itself: Its antigen remains unknown. Other DNA sequences of this sample code for an identical CDR3.

The sequence came from a male donor in good health and CMV-seropositive. The sequenced material came from PBMCs.

This CDR3 reads CASSSGTGGYEQYF. In DNA, the CDR3 is TGTGCCAGCAGCTCAGGGACAGGGGGCTACGAGCAGTACTTC. The genes are TRBV7-6 and TRBJ2-7; 11 positions agree with TRBD1. Germline CDR1 reads SGHVS; CDR2 reads FNYEAQ. The CDR3 consists of 14 residues. After removal of 4 bases from V and 3 bases from J, the junction contained 2 bases not matched to a gene. Variable domain in full (rest from reference TRBV7-6 and TRBJ2-7): GAGVSQSPRYKVTKRGQDVALRCDPISGHVSLYWYRQALGQGPEFLTYFNYEAQQDKSGLPNDRFSAERPEGSISTLTIQRTEQRDSAMYRCASSSGTGGYEQYFGPGTRLTVT.